This T cell receptor (beta chain) was sequenced during a study of beta chain features in type 1 diabetes (dated by TCRdb to 2017 to 2018). Turning to the overall study: Mean age, gender distribution, total cell number and subset yield were not different between patients and healthy donors. Across all samples, fewer than 130 million sorted cells were examined, and cell number per subset correlated strongly with RNA yield. The study compared the TCRB repertoires of sorted circulating CD4+ T cell subsets in recently diagnosed type 1 diabetes patients with those in matched healthy donors. Whereas all 30 or so donors provided naive and central memory subsets, regulatory and stem cell-like memory subsets were isolated from just 8 patients and about 8 healthy donors. Points the paper makes about the study in general: Because cDNA was sequenced instead of genomic DNA, highly expressing activated cells could be over-represented, though the groups showed no difference in activation or CD3 levels. In all four CD4+ subsets, TCRB CDR3 length was moderately but significantly shorter in type 1 diabetes patients. PCR may preferentially amplify shorter templates, but because patient and control samples were amplified and corrected together, any resulting skew would affect both groups equally. At VDJ recombination sites, type 1 diabetes patients had fewer insertions and more deleted nucleotides, which implies abnormalities in thymic rearrangement. The naive, central memory and regulatory TCRB repertoires appeared to resemble one another more closely among patients than among healthy donors. Because the HLA sub-analyses included only small numbers of individuals, any influence of HLA type on TCRB rearrangement was left unresolved.

A single peripheral blood draw of roughly 0.11 L on average was collected from each donor into heparinised tubes. Naive, central memory, regulatory and stem cell-like memory CD4+ T cells were sorted on a BD FACSAria II using a panel including CD45RO, CCR7, CD25, CD127, CD95 and CD27. All sorted populations exceeded 95% purity. PBMCs were isolated immediately by Lymphoprep density gradient centrifugation and stained directly without culture. To minimize batch effects, samples were stained and sorted in pairs, one healthy donor with one patient per experiment. This clone was observed a handful of times. The antigen it binds to is not known. Per-base qualities were not stored, and no clone one base away is much larger. All of the isolated RNA was reverse transcribed with the High Capacity cDNA Reverse Transcription Kit, so expressed TCRB transcripts were sequenced. Naive, central memory and regulatory T cell samples underwent deep immunoSEQ sequencing, averaging roughly 3.3 million total reads per sample. Sorted cells were lysed in RLT buffer and RNA was extracted with DNase-treated RNeasy Micro or Mini kits, depending on cell number. To prevent cross-contamination, each cell subset was processed individually, whereas patient and healthy donor samples were processed jointly. TCRB sequences were amplified from cDNA with the immunoSEQ multiplex PCR, producing 87-bp fragments spanning the CDR3 region. Sequencing of the amplicons was done on the Illumina HiSeq platform. Processing in the source paper ran as follows. Synthetic template baselines were used to correct PCR bias computationally, reads within Hamming distance 2 were collapsed together, and singletons that could not be merged were discarded. Reads were aligned against IMGT to assign V, D and J genes, CDR3 length and insertions or deletions at six rearrangement sites. Within each subset, clonotype counts were normalized to sorted cell number, after which true diversity and Gini coefficients were computed with the tcR R package. The overlap coefficient, calculated on TCRB nucleotide sequences, was used to quantify repertoire sharing. Held by TCRdb, this immuneACCESS table contains in-frame sequences only and omits some clones. Under half of the omission traces to an unresolved V gene where checked; the cause of the rest is unknown. Clone size and the V and J calls come from that table; the DNA yielded D and trimming. This sample is represented by 110,000 to 150,000 clones; approximately 10% of them were singletons. About 0.6% of the sample is held by the ten biggest clonotypes.

The CDR3, cysteine through phenylalanine, is 17 amino acids long. Only the CDR3 DNA is retained, 51 bases long and in frame from the first base. V is pruned by 7 bases and J by 1 base, leaving 15 bases of the junction without a gene match. CDR1 and CDR2 (SGHTA, FQGNSA) derive from the germline V gene. The sequencing input was central memory CD4+ T cells from blood. The chain is made from TRBV7-2 and TRBJ2-5, with 7 bases aligning to TRBD2. This TCR was sampled from a woman in her thirties or forties in good health. The CDR3 protein sequence reads: CASIPGIKGGVQETQYF. The DNA sequence is as follows: TGTGCCAGCATCCCAGGGATCAAGGGAGGGGTCCAAGAGACCCAGTACTTC.